The T cell receptor beta chain under discussion was sequenced for a study of early T cells in non-severe SARS-CoV-2 infection. TCRdb called the 5' RACE reads again in MiXCR, with one record for every CDR3 protein. The data contain tens of thousands of distinct CDR3 sequences, approximately 4.5% of them seen just once; the ten biggest clones take up less than 8.5%. Looked up from germline, CDR1 is SEHNR and CDR2 is FQNEAQ (reference sequence). Between the trimmed V and J ends, which lost 1 base and 7 bases, there was a span of 10 bases. There are 13 residues in the CDR3. Sequenced sample: whole blood. The TCR sequence derives from an adult who was a healthcare worker with PCR-confirmed SARS-CoV-2 infection or an uninfected control (not recorded which). The rearrangement links TRBV7-9 to TRBJ1-2; D remains ambiguous. CDR3 sequence reads: CASSLEGSSGYTF. Here the CDR3 DNA reads TGTGCCAGCAGCTTAGAAGGGTCCTCTGGCTACACCTTC.